The 22 T cell receptor beta chains given below trace back to one sample, sequenced in a study of T cells in Graves' hyperthyroidism and ophthalmopathy (dated by TCRdb to about 2019). Receptor libraries were prepared by multiplex PCR. Sequencing instrument: Illumina HiSeq 2000. The TCR beta CDR3 regions were amplified from the RNA transcripts. The first round of RT-PCR for the TCR CDR3 was performed with the HTBI primer set and the Qiagen OneStep RT-PCR kit. The public sequencing data were trimmed at Q25 with fastp and processed into clonotypes with MiXCR by TCRdb, which kept only in-frame beta chains. A single entry per CDR3 protein holds the most common genes and DNA from its merged rows. The sample table lists more than 450,000 distinct CDR3 sequences, 12% to 15% of them with a count of one. The ten largest make up approximately 14% of the sample. Input material: blood. Receptors were obtained from a woman aged 40 to 50 with Graves' hyperthyroidism.

Note on this clonotype: Since a much larger clone is just one base distant, this may be a read error. The rearrangement joins TRBV5-1 to TRBJ2-7, with 9 bases identical to TRBD2. The CDR3 totals 15 residues. Germline lookup yields CDR1 SGHRS and CDR2 YFSETQ. This chain's CDR3 is CAGSLWTSDAYEQYF. In DNA, the CDR3 is TGCGCCGGCAGCTTGTGGACTAGCGATGCCTACGAGCAGTACTTC.

This clonotype showed up just once. The CDR3 here is CSARDLNSPLHF. The CDR3 DNA follows: TGCAGTGCTAGAGATCTAAACTCACCCCTCCACTTT. This chain links TRBV20-1 with TRBJ1-6; no clear D. V lost 0 bases, J lost 10 bases, and 7 bases lay in between. CDR1 and CDR2 (germline): DFQATT, SNEGSKA (reference sequence). This CDR3 contains 12 residues.

This clonotype was seen more than once but under ten times. This CDR3 is CSVESGTSGRLDEQFF. The DNA for the CDR3 is TGCAGCGTTGAGTCGGGGACTAGCGGGAGATTGGATGAGCAGTTCTTC. V gene TRBV29-1 combines with J gene TRBJ2-1; TRBD2 matches at 14 bases. There are 16 residues in the CDR3. Germline CDR1 is SQVTM and CDR2 is ANQGSEA. Trimming took 3 bases from V and 8 from J; bases not matched to a gene: 9.

This clonotype appeared many times. The chain combines TRBV7-3 with TRBJ2-1; 8 bases fit TRBD1. This CDR3 is built from 13 residues. Per the germline V gene, CDR1 is SGHTA and CDR2 is FQGTGA. The junction had 3 bases not matched to a gene; V was cut back by 3 bases and J by 8 bases. The CDR3 sequence is CASSLTGVDEQFF. CDR3 sequence (DNA): TGTGCCAGCAGCTTGACAGGGGTCGATGAGCAGTTCTTC.

This clonotype was counted many times. The V and J genes are TRBV5-1 and TRBJ2-7; 12 bases match TRBD1. This CDR3 has 16 amino acids. CDR1 is SGHRS, CDR2 YFSETQ, per germline. V shed 4 bases and J 2 bases; nucleotides not matched to a gene: 7. This CDR3 is CASSRGTGGATYEQYF. The CDR3 DNA is TGCGCCAGCAGCCGCGGGACAGGGGGCGCCACCTACGAGCAGTACTTC. Using reference TRBV5-1 and TRBJ2-7 for the parts outside the CDR3, the full variable domain is KAGVTQTPRYLIKTRGQQVTLSCSPISGHRSVSWYQQTPGQGLQFLFEYFSETQRNKGNFPGRFSGRQFSNSRSEMNVSTLELGDSALYLCASSRGTGGATYEQYFGPGTRLTVT.

This clonotype was counted at least ten times. The chain uses TRBV5-1 and TRBJ2-7; tentatively, D is TRBD1 (6 bases). The CDR3 is 14 amino acids. V dropped 0 bases and J dropped 3 bases, with 10 bases sitting between them. Looked up from germline, CDR1 is SGHRS and CDR2 is YFSETQ. CDR3 loop: CASSLEYRDYEQYF. In DNA form, the CDR3 reads TGCGCCAGCAGCTTGGAGTACAGGGACTACGAGCAGTACTTC.

The gene calls are TRBV11-2 and TRBJ2-7; 9 bases line up with TRBD1. The CDR3 runs 15 residues. Germline trimming cut 5 bases from V and 2 bases from J; bases unmatched to any gene: 7. Germline values: CDR1 SGHAT, CDR2 FQNNGV. The CDR3 coding sequence is TGTGCCAGCAGCGATCACCGGGACAGGGCCTACGAGCAGTACTTC. Translated: CASSDHRDRAYEQYF.

The chain combines TRBV4-1 with TRBJ1-3; D is unclear. The CDR3 sequence is 15 residues long. Germline V gene data show CDR1 as MGHRA and CDR2 as YSYEKL. Trimming removed 4 bases from V and 0 bases from J, with 10 bases in between. The CDR3 loop reads CASSPRANSGNTIYF. CDR3 DNA sequence: TGCGCCAGCAGCCCCCGCGCCAACTCTGGAAACACCATATATTTT.

About this clonotype itself: Relative to the germline gene, one junction end is altered; a read error may explain this. The chain is built from TRBV2 and TRBJ2-7; no clear D gene. The V gene's germline CDR1 is SNHLY and CDR2 FYNNEI. This CDR3 comprises 12 residues. CDR3 sequence: CASRERTYEQYF. CDR3 sequence (DNA): TGTGCCAGCCGTGAGAGAACCTACGAGCAGTACTTC.

This clonotype was seen many times. The chain is built from TRBV3-1 and TRBJ2-7, with D possibly being TRBD2 (6 bases). Per germline, CDR1 LGHDT and CDR2 YNNKEL (reference sequence). Trimming cost V 4 bases and J 2 bases, with 12 bases left between them. The CDR3 loop spans 14 amino acids. The CDR3 nucleotides are TGTGCCAGCAGCCCCAGACTAGGCCCCTACGAGCAGTACTTC. Its translation is CASSPRLGPYEQYF.

Details on this clonotype: A much larger clone lies one base from this, so it may be a read error. This rearrangement joins TRBV3-1 to TRBJ2-1, with 10 bases fitting TRBD2. From germline, CDR1 is LGHDT and CDR2 YNNKEL (reference sequence). The V and J ends lost 7 bases and 0 bases, in that order; junction bases with no gene match: 6. CDR3 length equals 16 residues. The CDR3 spells CASTPLAGISYNEQFF. CDR3 bases: TGTGCCAGCACCCCACTAGCGGGAATCTCCTACAATGAGCAGTTCTTC.

The V and J genes are TRBV10-3 and TRBJ2-3, with 7 bases lining up with TRBD2. The CDR3 runs 13 residues. The germline CDR1 and CDR2 sequences are ENHRY and SYGVKD. V was pared by 6 bases and J by 3 bases, with 3 bases of the junction left unmatched. DNA for the CDR3: TGTGCCATCAGAGGACTAGAGACAGATACGCAGTATTTT. It encodes CAIRGLETDTQYF.

This clonotype was seen at least ten times. The chain employs TRBV24-1 and TRBJ2-1; no firm D call. V lost 10 bases and J lost 1, with 16 bases in between. Germline V lookup: CDR1 KGHDR, CDR2 SFDVKD. The CDR3 extends over 15 amino acids. The chain's CDR3 is CATSPGAGSYNEQFF. CDR3 nucleotide sequence: TGTGCCACTTCTCCTGGAGCAGGTTCCTACAATGAGCAGTTCTTC.

The CDR3 sequence is CSAIPGTSSSYEQYF. DNA for the CDR3: TGCAGTGCTATCCCCGGGACTAGCAGTTCCTACGAGCAGTACTTC. The chain has TRBV20-1 and TRBJ2-7, with 9 bases identical to TRBD2. CDR3 size: 15 residues. The ends lost 4 bases at V and 1 base at J; junction bases unmatched: 8. CDR1 is DFQATT and CDR2 is SNEGSKA in the germline V gene (reference sequence).

The CDR3 region is CASTQGLAGGPENIQYF. Written as DNA, the CDR3 is TGTGCCAGCACTCAGGGACTAGCGGGAGGGCCTGAAAACATTCAGTACTTC. The chain has TRBV2 and TRBJ2-4, with 16 bases that match TRBD2. Trimming removed 7 bases from V and 5 bases from J; junction bases left unmatched: 8. The CDR3 runs to 17 residues. Germline V CDR1 and CDR2: SNHLY, FYNNEI. Full variable domain (outside the CDR3, taken from reference TRBV2 and TRBJ2-4): EPEVTQTPSHQVTQMGQEVILRCVPISNHLYFYWYRQILGQKVEFLVSFYNNEISEKSEIFDDQFSVERPDGSNFTLKIRSTKLEDSAMYFCASTQGLAGGPENIQYFGAGTRLSVL.

This clonotype has a count of ten or more. The CDR3: CASSQRQTDTGELFF. The CDR3 nucleotides are TGTGCCAGCAGCCAACGACAGACAGACACCGGGGAGCTGTTTTTT. This chain connects TRBV4-2 to TRBJ2-2; TRBD1 is a possible D gene (5 bases). This CDR3 spans 15 amino acids. Deletions cut 2 bases from V and 3 bases from J, with 10 bases between. Germline V CDR1 and CDR2: LGHNA, YNFKEQ.

This clonotype was picked up many times. V gene TRBV29-1 combines with J gene TRBJ1-2; no reliable D call. The V gene lost 2 bases and the J gene lost 4 bases, with 8 bases spanning the gap. This CDR3 spans 12 amino acids. Germline lookup yields CDR1 SQVTM and CDR2 ANQGSEA. The CDR3 protein is CSVERAIYGYTF. CDR3 sequence (DNA): TGCAGCGTTGAAAGGGCCATCTATGGCTACACCTTC. Combining the CDR3 with reference TRBV29-1 and TRBJ1-2 gives the whole variable domain SAVISQKPSRDICQRGTSLTIQCQVDSQVTMMFWYRQQPGQSLTLIATANQGSEATYESGFVIDKFPISRPNLTFSTLTVSNMSPEDSSIYLCSVERAIYGYTFGSGTRLTVV.

This clonotype was observed many times. The rearrangement links TRBV3-1 to TRBJ2-3; D is perhaps TRBD2 (5 bases). The V end lost 1 base, the J end lost 7 bases, and 18 bases lay between the germline ends. The germline gives CDR1 LGHDT, CDR2 YNNKEL (reference sequence). This CDR3 contains 16 residues. CDR3 region: CASSQVVGSGDHTQYF. Written as DNA, the CDR3 is TGTGCCAGCAGCCAAGTGGTTGGGAGCGGAGATCATACGCAGTATTTT.

This clonotype was counted a few times. CDR3 residues: CASSQLLAGVSEQYF. CDR3 nucleotides: TGTGCCAGCAGCCAACTCCTAGCGGGAGTTAGCGAGCAGTACTTC. The chain employs TRBV3-1 and TRBJ2-7, with 10 nucleotides matching TRBD2. The CDR3 length is 15 residues. The V segment lost 2 bases and the J segment 6 bases; nucleotides outside the gene matches: 7. Germline CDR1 reads LGHDT; CDR2 reads YNNKEL (reference sequence).

The V and J genes are TRBV7-9 and TRBJ2-3, with unresolved D. Deletions cut 7 bases from V and 2 bases from J, with 13 bases between. The V gene's germline CDR1 is SEHNR and CDR2 FQNEAQ (reference sequence). The CDR3 has 14 amino acids. As DNA, the CDR3 is TGTGCCAGCACGGAACAGAATCCCACAGATACGCAGTATTTT. This translates into CASTEQNPTDTQYF.

This clonotype was counted many times. The genes are TRBV27 and TRBJ1-6, with a possible D match to TRBD1 (5 bases). Germline V lookup: CDR1 MNHEY, CDR2 SMNVEV (reference sequence). The CDR3 runs to 17 residues. V shed 5 bases and J shed 7 bases, with 21 bases lying between them. The CDR3: CASSQGGSRGRNSPLHF. CDR3 nucleotide sequence: TGTGCCAGCAGTCAAGGTGGAAGTAGGGGTAGAAATTCACCCCTCCACTTT.

Many counts were recorded for this clonotype. The chain is built from TRBV9 and TRBJ2-1; unclear D gene. Trimming left V 3 bases short and J 0 bases short, with 10 bases between. The CDR3 runs to 15 residues. CDR1 SGDLS and CDR2 YYNGEE come from the germline V gene. The CDR3: CASSGPHSSYNEQFF. Written as DNA, the CDR3 is TGTGCCAGCAGCGGCCCCCACAGCTCCTACAATGAGCAGTTCTTC.